Listed below are T cell receptor beta chains from one sample, sequenced in a study of T cell changes during pregnancy in multiple sclerosis. TCRdb's table, derived via immunoSEQ multiplex PCR, lists solely in-frame clones and lacks some. Here the sample spans about 87,000 clones, roughly 95% being singletons. Here the sequenced sample was peripheral blood, taken in the third trimester of pregnancy. These receptors were obtained from a female donor in good health, enrolled as a control in a pregnancy study. The CDR3 runs from the conserved cysteine through the conserved F or W. Each record gives: clone size, D gene, J gene, V gene, CDR3 DNA, CDR3 protein. The D gene is left open where the match is weak. Clone size appears in some rows only: once, few, many, or a class for an expanded clone.

.	.	TRBJ1-1	TRBV19	TGTGCCAGTAGTGTCATTTTGAACACTGAAGCTTTCTTT	CASSVILNTEAFF
once	TRBD2	TRBJ2-2	TRBV7-6	TGTGCCAGCAGCCAGGCGCTAGCGGGAAGCGTCACCGGGGAGCTGTTTTTT	CASSQALAGSVTGELFF
.	.	TRBJ2-1	TRBV10-3	TGTGCCATCAGTGAACAGGTCTCCAATGAGCAGTTCTTC	CAISEQVSNEQFF
.	.	TRBJ1-2	TRBV6-4	TGTGCCAGCAGTGAAGGGGGGGCAGTCTATGGCTACACCTTC	CASSEGGAVYGYTF
.	.	TRBJ2-7	TRBV14	TGTGCCAGCAGCCATCCCGGAGGCTCCTACGAGCAGTACTTC	CASSHPGGSYEQYF
.	.	TRBJ1-4	TRBV28	TGTGCCAGCAGTTTACAGGGTGCAACTAATGAAAAACTGTTTTTT	CASSLQGATNEKLFF
.	.	TRBJ2-2	TRBV5-1	TGCGCCAGCAGCCCGGTAGGGGGGAACACCGGGGAGCTGTTTTTT	CASSPVGGNTGELFF
.	TRBD1	TRBJ1-2	TRBV6-5	TGTGCCAGCAGTTACTCGAAGGACAGGCCCTATGGCTACACCTTC	CASSYSKDRPYGYTF
few	TRBD1	TRBJ1-2	TRBV5-5	TGTGCCAGCAGCTTGAGGGACAGCTATGGCTACACCTTC	CASSLRDSYGYTF
.	TRBD1	TRBJ2-5	TRBV5-1	TGCGCCAGCAACCACGGGACAGGGGGCGGAGAGACCCAGTACTTC	CASNHGTGGGETQYF
.	TRBD2	TRBJ2-7	TRBV28	TGTGCCAGCAGTGTGATTAGCGGGAGTGGCTCCTACGAGCAGTACTTC	CASSVISGSGSYEQYF
.	TRBD1	TRBJ1-2	TRBV10-3	TGTGCCATCAGTGAGTCGAAGGGGACAGGGGAAAAAAATGGCTACACCTTC	CAISESKGTGEKNGYTF
.	TRBD1	TRBJ1-1	TRBV7-6	TGTGCCAGCAGCTTAGCGCGGACAGGGAACACTGAAGCTTTCTTT	CASSLARTGNTEAFF
.	.	TRBJ2-1	TRBV2	TGTGCCAGCAGGCCTATTGCTATTCCCTACAATGAGCAGTTCTTC	CASRPIAIPYNEQFF
once	.	TRBJ2-3	TRBV10-2	TGCGCCAGCGAAATAGAGAGCACAGATACGCAGTATTTT	CASEIESTDTQYF
.	TRBD1	TRBJ1-1	TRBV5-1	TGCGCCAGCAGCTTTGGGACAGATTTCATGAACACTGAAGCTTTCTTT	CASSFGTDFMNTEAFF
few	.	TRBJ1-1	TRBV7-9	TGTGCCAGCAGCCCGTACACAGGGAACGTGAACACTGAAGCTTTCTTT	CASSPYTGNVNTEAFF
.	.	TRBJ2-3	TRBV11-3	TGTGCCAGCAGCTTAGGTCAGGCCTCGGCAGATACGCAGTATTTT	CASSLGQASADTQYF
.	.	TRBJ1-1	TRBV11-2	TGTGCCAGCAGCTTAGATAGGGGGGGGTACACTGAAGCTTTCTTT	CASSLDRGGYTEAFF
.	.	TRBJ2-2	TRBV4-2	TGTGCCAGCAGCCCAGAGGGCCCGGGAACCGGGGAGCTGTTTTTT	CASSPEGPGTGELFF
.	.	TRBJ2-5	TRBV2	TGTGCCAGCAGTGACCGGGACACATACCAAGAGACCCAGTACTTC	CASSDRDTYQETQYF
.	TRBD1	TRBJ2-1	TRBV29-1	TGCAGCGTTGGACAGGGAAGCTCCTACAATGAGCAGTTCTTC	CSVGQGSSYNEQFF
.	TRBD1	TRBJ2-7	TRBV28	TGTGCCAGCAGGGACAGGGGGGGTTACGAGCAGTACTTC	CASRDRGGYEQYF
.	TRBD2	TRBJ2-5	TRBV29-1	TGCAGCGTTGTTGGGACTAGCGGGAAAGAGACCCAGTACTTC	CSVVGTSGKETQYF
.	.	TRBJ2-5	TRBV18	TGTGCCAGCTCACCAACGGACGGGAGCCAAGAGACCCAGTACTTC	CASSPTDGSQETQYF
.	TRBD2	TRBJ2-7	TRBV5-1	TGCGCCAGCAAACGTTCCCCGGGGGGGGGCTACGAGCAGTACTTC	CASKRSPGGGYEQYF
.	.	TRBJ1-1	TRBV5-1	TGCGCCAGCAGTCCACAGTTTCATTCGACCACTGAAGCTTTCTTT	CASSPQFHSTTEAFF
.	TRBD1	TRBJ1-1	TRBV5-5	TGTGCCAGCAGTCATCGCACCGGACAGGGAGGTGAAGCTTTCTTT	CASSHRTGQGGEAFF
.	TRBD1	TRBJ2-7	TRBV5-6	TGTGCCAGCAGCTCAGGGGGCGCGACCTACGAGCAGTACTTC	CASSSGGATYEQYF
few	.	TRBJ2-1	TRBV11-3	TGTGCCAGCAGCTTAAGGGAGGAATACGAGCAGTTCTTC	CASSLREEYEQFF
.	TRBD1	TRBJ2-2	TRBV7-8	TGTGCCAGCAGCCTACGAGGGACAGGCGACGGGGAGCTGTTTTTT	CASSLRGTGDGELFF
.	.	TRBJ1-3	TRBV30	TGTGCCTGGAGTGTACGGGCAGGGCCTACCTCTGGAAACACCATATATTTT	CAWSVRAGPTSGNTIYF
.	.	TRBJ2-2	TRBV5-6	TGTGCCAGCAGCTCGGACAGAGCGAACACCGGGGAGCTGTTTTTT	CASSSDRANTGELFF
.	TRBD2	TRBJ2-7	TRBV27	TGTGCCAGCAGGAAACCACCGGGACTAGCGGGAGGAGGCTACGAGCAGTACTTC	CASRKPPGLAGGGYEQYF